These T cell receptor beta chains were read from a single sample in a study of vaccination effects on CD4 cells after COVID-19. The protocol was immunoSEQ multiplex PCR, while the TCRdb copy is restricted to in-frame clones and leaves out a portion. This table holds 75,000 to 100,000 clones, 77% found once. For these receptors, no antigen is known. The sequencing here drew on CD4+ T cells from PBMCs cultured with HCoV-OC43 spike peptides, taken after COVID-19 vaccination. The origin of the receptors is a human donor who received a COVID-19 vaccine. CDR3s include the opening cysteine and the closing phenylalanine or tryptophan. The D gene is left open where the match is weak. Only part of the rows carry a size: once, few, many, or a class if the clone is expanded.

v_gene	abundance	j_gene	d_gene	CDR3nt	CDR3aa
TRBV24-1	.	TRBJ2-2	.	TGTGCCACCAGTGATCCGCCCATCGGGGAGCTGTTTTTT	CATSDPPIGELFF
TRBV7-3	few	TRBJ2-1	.	TGTGCCAGCAGCTTAACTCCTTACTACAATGAGCAGTTCTTC	CASSLTPYYNEQFF
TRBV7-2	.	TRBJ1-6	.	TGTGCCAGCAGCACGAGTAGCTCCTATAATTCACCCCTCCACTTT	CASSTSSSYNSPLHF
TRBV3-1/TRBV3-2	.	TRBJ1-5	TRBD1	TGTGCCAGCAGCCGAACCGGGACAGGCGATCAGCCCCAGCATTTT	CASSRTGTGDQPQHF
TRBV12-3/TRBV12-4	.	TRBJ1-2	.	TGTGCCAGCAGTAGAACAGGGAGCGGTGGCTACACCTTC	CASSRTGSGGYTF
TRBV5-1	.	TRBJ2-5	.	TGCGCCAGCAGTATTGGGCGCAGGGAAGAGACCCAGTACTTC	CASSIGRREETQYF
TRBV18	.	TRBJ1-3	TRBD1	TGTGCCAGCTCGCAATACGGGACAGGAGCCTCTGGAAACACCATATATTTT	CASSQYGTGASGNTIYF
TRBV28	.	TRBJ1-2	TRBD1	TGTGCCAGCAGTTTTCGGGGGACAGGTGGCTACACCTTC	CASSFRGTGGYTF
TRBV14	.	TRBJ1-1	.	TGTGCCAGCAGCCAAGGCGGCAGTTTAGGCACTGAAGCTTTCTTT	CASSQGGSLGTEAFF
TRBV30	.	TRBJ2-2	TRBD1	TGTGCCTGGAGGGGGGACAGGGATTCCGGGGAGCTGTTTTTT	CAWRGDRDSGELFF
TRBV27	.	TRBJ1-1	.	TGTGCCAGCAGTTTATTCAGAGGGCTAGAAGCTTTCTTT	CASSLFRGLEAFF
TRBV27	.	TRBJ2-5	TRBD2	TGTGCCAGCAGGCACCTGACTAGCGGGGGGCAAGAGACCCAGTACTTC	CASRHLTSGGQETQYF
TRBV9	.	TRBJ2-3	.	TGTGCCAGCAGCGAGGGCAACACAGATACGCAGTATTTT	CASSEGNTDTQYF
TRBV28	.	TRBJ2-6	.	TGTGCCAGCAATTTTCGGGGCTTCTCTGGGGCCAACGTCCTGACTTTC	CASNFRGFSGANVLTF
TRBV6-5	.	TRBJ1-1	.	TGTGCCAGCAGTTATGAGGACGGAGACACTGAAGCTTTCTTT	CASSYEDGDTEAFF